This T cell receptor (beta chain) derives from a study of tumor and adjacent non-tumor tissue in lung cancer (dated by TCRdb to between 2018 and 2020). Turning to the overall study: Patients with adenocarcinoma (12), squamous cell carcinoma (2) and small cell lung cancer (1) were included in the cohort. Using bulk TCRbeta repertoires from over 14 lung cancer patients, the study set lung tumor tissue side by side with matched distant non-tumor lung tissue. For each patient, one tumor sample and one normal lung sample were taken, giving under 35 paired specimens that underwent TCRbeta CDR3 sequencing. In total, sequencing yielded 95 million to 150 million productive TCRbeta reads, which works out to an average of approximately 4 million reads per sample. Ages among the roughly 15 patients ranged from about 31 to 76 years, there were about ten men and 5 women, and disease was at TNM stage I to III. General study outcomes and caveats: The cohort had only approximately 16 patients, and the authors noted that larger samples and more detailed clinical data are needed. Peripheral blood was not sequenced, so blood TCRbeta repertoires were not examined in the lung cancer patients of the study. The top 100 clones made up a significantly larger cumulative share of the repertoire in normal lung than in tumor tissue. The sequencing platform is not named in the methods, and unique molecular identifiers are not mentioned. Younger patients had significantly higher TCR diversity, and higher tumor TCR diversity was associated with shorter overall and disease-free survival. Significantly higher TCR diversity (inverse Simpson) was observed in tumor tissue than in normal lung tissue (roughly 390 vs 170, P = 0.0075, Mann-Whitney U test).

CDR1 and CDR2, per the germline V gene, are SGHVS and FQNEAQ. There are 15 amino acids in the CDR3, from cysteine to phenylalanine inclusive. Only the CDR3 portion is preserved as DNA: 45 bases, with reading frame beginning at the first base. V sheds 0 bases and J sheds 2 bases, leaving 11 bases between their ends. Bulk unsorted tissue served as the source for RNA extraction, and RNA quality was assessed using a NanoDrop ND-1000 and an Agilent 2100. Donors were newly diagnosed lung cancer patients admitted for thoracic surgery in China between August and November 2014, without prior chemotherapy. The study excluded patients who had received radiotherapy or chemotherapy before or who had another cancer at the same time. Surgical tissue pieces of roughly 1-2 cm3 were preserved in RNAlater solution and stored at -80 °C until use. About this clonotype itself: The antigen it binds to is not known. Base quality data are lacking; no much larger clone is found one base away.

Library generation was performed with multiplex PCR. These reads were obtained on an Illumina HiSeq 2500. TCRbeta libraries were constructed through three rounds of nested PCR with primers (Table S4) according to protocols modified from ARM-PCR. Before sequencing, PCR products of 200-500 bp were cut from the gel and purified using the QIAquick gel extraction kit. The study's own analysis went as follows. Trimmomatic was used to clean the reads, FLASH was used to merge the reads into complete CDR3 sequences, and MiTCR was used to assign the reads to V(D)J germline segments. Clonal diversity was calculated as the inverse Simpson's index using VDJtools. In-frame sequences without a premature stop codon were defined as productive reads. TCRdb passed the public sequencing reads through fastp at Q25 and MiXCR, retaining productive beta sequences. A single entry per CDR3 protein holds the most common genes and DNA from its merged rows. The V and J calls were not made by the authors but by TCRdb's processing. The sample table lists tens of thousands of distinct CDR3 sequences, around 77% of them with a count of one. The top ten constitute roughly 12% of the sample.

This receptor was obtained from a woman aged 45-65 years with non-small cell lung cancer. This chain is built from TRBV7-8 and TRBJ2-7; the D gene is tentatively TRBD1 or TRBD2, each matching 5 bases. Sequenced: lung tumor tissue. The DNA sequence is as follows: TGTGCCAGCAGCTTAGCGCTGGGGACCCCCTACGAGCAGTACTTC. Translated, this is CASSLALGTPYEQYF.